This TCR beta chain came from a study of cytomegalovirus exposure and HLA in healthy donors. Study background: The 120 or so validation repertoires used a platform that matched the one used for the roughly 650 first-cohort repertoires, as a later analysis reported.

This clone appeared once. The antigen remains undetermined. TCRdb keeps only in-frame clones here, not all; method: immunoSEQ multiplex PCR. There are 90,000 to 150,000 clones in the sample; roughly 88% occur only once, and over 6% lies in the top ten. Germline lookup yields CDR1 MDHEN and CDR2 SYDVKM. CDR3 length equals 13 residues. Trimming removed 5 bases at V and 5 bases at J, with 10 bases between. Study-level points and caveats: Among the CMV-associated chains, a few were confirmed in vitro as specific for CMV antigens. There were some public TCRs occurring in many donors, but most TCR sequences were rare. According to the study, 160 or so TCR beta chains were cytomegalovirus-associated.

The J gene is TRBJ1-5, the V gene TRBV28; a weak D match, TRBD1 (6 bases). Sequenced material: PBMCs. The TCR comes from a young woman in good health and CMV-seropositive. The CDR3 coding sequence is TGTGCCAGCAGTGACAGGTCCTATCAGCCCCAGCATTTT. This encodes CASSDRSYQPQHF.